One T cell receptor (beta chain) is described in this entry. The data are from a study of blood T cell repertoires in COVID-19. Sequencing used immunoSEQ multiplex PCR; TCRdb keeps in-frame clones, though not all of them. In the table there are about 230,000 clones, 75% to 90% of which are singletons. Germline V gene data show CDR1 as LGHNA and CDR2 as YNFKEQ. Trimming removed 4 bases from V and 5 bases from J; junction bases left unmatched: 9. The CDR3 is made up of 15 amino acids. This receptor was taken from a woman aged 65 to 85 with active or convalescent COVID-19. V gene TRBV4-2 combines with J gene TRBJ2-5; TRBD2 matches at 8 bases. The sequenced sample was peripheral blood. CDR3: CASSPTGGAGETQYF. In DNA form, the CDR3 reads TGTGCCAGCAGCCCTACCGGGGGGGCCGGTGAGACCCAGTACTTC.